This T cell receptor (beta chain) appears in the sequencing data of a study of tumor-infiltrating lymphocytes in oesophageal squamous cell carcinoma. This clonotype is medium-sized (0.01 to 0.1%) by share. One entry per CDR3 protein, called by TCRdb with MiXCR from the PCR reads. The sample lists 15,000 to 20,000 distinct CDR3 sequences; over 40% were seen once. The V gene end was trimmed by 1 base and the J gene end by 2 bases; junction bases not matched to a gene: 2. From germline, CDR1 is SGHAT and CDR2 FQNNGV. The CDR3 runs to 17 residues. The chain uses TRBV11-2 and TRBJ2-2, with TRBD2 matching 12 bases. The TCR originated in a female donor with esophageal squamous cell carcinoma. Sequencing was done on a sample of normal esophageal tissue next to the tumor. The CDR3 DNA reads TGTGCCAGCAGCTTAGGGACTAGCGGGGCTAACACCGGGGAGCTGTTTTTT. It is translated as CASSLGTSGANTGELFF.